This entry describes one T cell receptor (beta chain). These data come from a study of blood T cell repertoires in COVID-19. For the study at large: The study drew acute and convalescent COVID-19 samples from the United States, Italy and Spain. Sources were T cells, B-cell-depleted T cells, or PBMCs; the material itself was cDNA or gDNA.

The CDR3 has 15 residues. Germline CDR1 reads SGHTA; CDR2 reads FQGNSA. Trimming took 4 bases from V and 4 from J; bases not matched to a gene: 5. Per the original data handling: Amplification of reference gene primers provided the estimated nucleated cell counts. Measured with immunoSEQ multiplex PCR; TCRdb has only the in-frame clones, and not every one. V, J and clone size reflect that table, while D and trimming were determined from the DNA. The table has 60,000 to 90,000 clones, around 84% seen once. This receptor was identified in a woman aged 50 to 60 with acute or convalescent COVID-19. Specimen: peripheral blood. The gene calls are TRBV7-2 and TRBJ2-2; the match to TRBD2 covers 8 bases. The CDR3 region has the DNA TGTGCCAGCAGCTCAGGACTAGCCCTCACCGGGGAGCTGTTTTTT. Translated: CASSSGLALTGELFF.